A selection of T cell receptor beta chains follows, all from one sample in a study of blood T cell repertoires in COVID-19. Profiled with immunoSEQ multiplex PCR; TCRdb holds only in-frame clones, not every one. Here the sample spans 200,000 to 300,000 clones, around nine tenths being singletons. What was sequenced was peripheral blood. All receptors derive from a woman aged 60-75 years with COVID-19, enrolled during active disease. CDR3s include the opening cysteine and the closing phenylalanine or tryptophan. The order of the fields is clone size, D gene, V gene, J gene, CDR3 DNA, CDR3 protein. A D gene is named only where the DNA matches it firmly. A clone size is listed for some rows: how often the clone was seen (once, few, many), or a class if it is expanded.

clone_size: .
d_call: TRBD1
v_call: TRBV7-3
j_call: TRBJ2-3
cdr3_nt: TGTGCCAGCAGCTTATATGGACAGGGGACAGATACGCAGTATTTT
cdr3_aa: CASSLYGQGTDTQYF

clone_size: .
d_call: .
v_call: TRBV14
j_call: TRBJ2-7
cdr3_nt: TGTGCCAGCAGCCAAGATGGGCAGGGTTCCTACGAGCAGTACTTC
cdr3_aa: CASSQDGQGSYEQYF

clone_size: many
d_call: .
v_call: TRBV7-9
j_call: TRBJ1-1
cdr3_nt: TGTGCCAGCAGCTTAATTATTGGAGCTGAAGCTTTCTTT
cdr3_aa: CASSLIIGAEAFF

clone_size: .
d_call: TRBD2
v_call: TRBV20-1
j_call: TRBJ2-1
cdr3_nt: TGCAGTGCTAGTCTGGCTAGCGGGTTCCGGTCGGGAGAGCAGTTCTTC
cdr3_aa: CSASLASGFRSGEQFF

clone_size: .
d_call: TRBD1
v_call: TRBV7-9
j_call: TRBJ1-3
cdr3_nt: TGTGCCAGCAGCAAAGACAGGGGTGGAAACACCATATATTTT
cdr3_aa: CASSKDRGGNTIYF

clone_size: .
d_call: TRBD2
v_call: TRBV5-1
j_call: TRBJ2-5
cdr3_nt: TGCGCCAGCAGCCCCCTCAACGCGGGAGGGCAAGAGACCCAGTACTTC
cdr3_aa: CASSPLNAGGQETQYF

clone_size: .
d_call: TRBD2
v_call: TRBV5-1
j_call: TRBJ2-5
cdr3_nt: TGCGCCAGCAGCTTTGGACTAGCCCAAGAGACCCAGTACTTC
cdr3_aa: CASSFGLAQETQYF

clone_size: .
d_call: .
v_call: TRBV10-2
j_call: TRBJ1-2
cdr3_nt: TGCGCCAGCAGTCGACAGGACGGGACCTATGGCTACACCTTC
cdr3_aa: CASSRQDGTYGYTF

clone_size: .
d_call: .
v_call: TRBV4-2
j_call: TRBJ1-1
cdr3_nt: TGTGCCAGCAGCCAAGAGGGGGGGCGCACTGAAGCTTTCTTT
cdr3_aa: CASSQEGGRTEAFF

clone_size: once
d_call: TRBD1
v_call: TRBV28
j_call: TRBJ2-7
cdr3_nt: TGTGCCAGCAGCCTCGTGGACAGGGGATTTGGCGAGCAGTACTTC
cdr3_aa: CASSLVDRGFGEQYF

clone_size: .
d_call: TRBD1
v_call: TRBV19
j_call: TRBJ1-5
cdr3_nt: TGTGCCAGTAGTCCCGGGGGACAGGTGGGCAATCAGCCCCAGCATTTT
cdr3_aa: CASSPGGQVGNQPQHF

clone_size: .
d_call: TRBD1
v_call: TRBV29-1
j_call: TRBJ2-5
cdr3_nt: TGCAACGTTGGGACAGGGGAGGGGGAGACCCAGTACTTC
cdr3_aa: CNVGTGEGETQYF

clone_size: .
d_call: TRBD1
v_call: TRBV5-4
j_call: TRBJ2-5
cdr3_nt: TGTGCCAGCAGGGGACCGGGACAGGAAAGTCAAGAGACCCAGTACTTC
cdr3_aa: CASRGPGQESQETQYF

clone_size: .
d_call: .
v_call: TRBV7-3
j_call: TRBJ2-6
cdr3_nt: TGTGCCAGCAGCTTAGGTCCTCTGGAGTCCGGGGCCAACGTCCTGACTTTC
cdr3_aa: CASSLGPLESGANVLTF

clone_size: .
d_call: .
v_call: TRBV6-2/TRBV6-3
j_call: TRBJ2-5
cdr3_nt: TGTGCCAGCAGCAACCGGGGAGTCCAGTACTTC
cdr3_aa: CASSNRGVQYF

clone_size: .
d_call: .
v_call: TRBV18
j_call: TRBJ1-2
cdr3_nt: TGTGCCAGCTCAGTGGACAGAAAGTATGGCTACACCTTC
cdr3_aa: CASSVDRKYGYTF

clone_size: .
d_call: .
v_call: TRBV29-1
j_call: TRBJ1-3
cdr3_nt: TGCAGTGCACAGGGTTTCTCTGGAAACACCATATATTTT
cdr3_aa: CSAQGFSGNTIYF

clone_size: .
d_call: .
v_call: TRBV5-1
j_call: TRBJ2-7
cdr3_nt: TGCGCCAGCAGCTTAGGTCAGGGGACATCCTACGAGCAGTACTTC
cdr3_aa: CASSLGQGTSYEQYF

clone_size: .
d_call: TRBD2
v_call: TRBV28
j_call: TRBJ2-3
cdr3_nt: TGTGCCAGCAGTTTCCCCGCGCTAGCGGGAGGGGGAACAGATACGCAGTATTTT
cdr3_aa: CASSFPALAGGGTDTQYF

clone_size: .
d_call: .
v_call: TRBV30
j_call: TRBJ1-1
cdr3_nt: TGTGCCTGGAGTGGTCAGAACACTGAAGCTTTCTTT
cdr3_aa: CAWSGQNTEAFF

clone_size: .
d_call: .
v_call: TRBV6-5
j_call: TRBJ1-1
cdr3_nt: TGTGCCAGCAGTTACTGGTCGGACAGGAACACTGAAGCTTTCTTT
cdr3_aa: CASSYWSDRNTEAFF

clone_size: .
d_call: TRBD1
v_call: TRBV5-1
j_call: TRBJ1-2
cdr3_nt: TGCGCCAGCAGCCGAGGGACAGGGAATGGCTACACCTTC
cdr3_aa: CASSRGTGNGYTF

clone_size: .
d_call: .
v_call: TRBV24-1
j_call: TRBJ2-2
cdr3_nt: TGTGCCACCAGTCCCTTCACCGGGGAGCTGTTTTTT
cdr3_aa: CATSPFTGELFF

clone_size: .
d_call: TRBD2
v_call: TRBV30
j_call: TRBJ2-7
cdr3_nt: TGTGCCTGGAACCCGGGACCCGGGACTAGCGGGAGTGGATACGAGCAGTACTTC
cdr3_aa: CAWNPGPGTSGSGYEQYF

clone_size: .
d_call: .
v_call: TRBV5-1
j_call: TRBJ1-4
cdr3_nt: TGCGCCAGCAGCCCCCTTGGGGGCGATGAAAAACTGTTTTTT
cdr3_aa: CASSPLGGDEKLFF

clone_size: .
d_call: TRBD1
v_call: TRBV5-5
j_call: TRBJ2-1
cdr3_nt: TGTGCCAGCAGCTCCTTTAGGACAGGGGAGTTCTACAATGAGCAGTTCTTC
cdr3_aa: CASSSFRTGEFYNEQFF

clone_size: .
d_call: TRBD1
v_call: TRBV30
j_call: TRBJ1-1
cdr3_nt: TGTGCCTGGAGCCCAGGGACAGGCGGCATGAACACTGAAGCTTTCTTT
cdr3_aa: CAWSPGTGGMNTEAFF

clone_size: .
d_call: TRBD1
v_call: TRBV6-1
j_call: TRBJ1-5
cdr3_nt: TGTGCCAGCAGTGAGGGACAGTCAAATCAGCCCCAGCATTTT
cdr3_aa: CASSEGQSNQPQHF

clone_size: .
d_call: TRBD2
v_call: TRBV5-1
j_call: TRBJ2-2
cdr3_nt: TGCGCCAGCAGCGGTACTAGCGGGAGATTAGTTGTCACCGGGGAGCTGTTTTTT
cdr3_aa: CASSGTSGRLVVTGELFF